This entry lists 3 T cell receptor beta chains sequenced from one sample in a study of human T cells and chemical hapten exposure. TCRdb re-called the RACE reads with MiXCR, one entry per CDR3 protein. The repertoire holds a few hundred thousand distinct CDR3 sequences, with roughly 6.3% as singletons. Time point indicated: patch test 2, 6 weeks after DPC sensitization. As for treatment: therapeutic diphenylcyclopropenone sensitization with weekly scalp DPC. The sequencing here drew on whole blood, taken in connection with sensitization to the hapten diphenylcyclopropenone (DPC). Receptors originate from a woman aged 18 to 35 with alopecia areata. Some clones in this sample may be carry-over from other donors' samples.

This clonotype appeared a few times. The V call is TRBV7-2, the J call TRBJ1-2; tentatively, D is TRBD1 (5 bases). CDR1 is SGHTA, CDR2 FQGNSA, per germline. V lost 6 bases and J 0 bases, leaving 14 bases between the germline ends. The CDR3 runs to 15 residues. The CDR3 nucleotides read TGTGCCAGCAGGGGGGATGAGCCTACTAACTATGGCTACACCTTC. Its protein product is CASRGDEPTNYGYTF.

Only a few counts were recorded for this clonotype. The rearrangement uses TRBV7-2 and TRBJ1-2; a weak D match, TRBD1 (5 bases). The germline V and J ends were trimmed by 1 base and 7 bases, with 16 bases remaining between them. This CDR3 has 15 residues. Germline-derived CDR1 and CDR2 are SGHTA and FQGNSA. The CDR3 sequence is CASSLVSGAQGGYTF. CDR3 sequence (DNA): TGTGCCAGCAGCTTAGTTAGCGGGGCGCAGGGTGGCTACACCTTC.

The chain employs TRBV27 and TRBJ1-1; 8 bases are a match to TRBD1. Per the germline V gene, CDR1 is MNHEY and CDR2 is SMNVEV (reference sequence). The trim removed 4 bases at V and 7 bases at J, leaving 14 bases unmatched. The CDR3 loop spans 16 amino acids. CDR3 DNA sequence: TGTGCCAGCAGTTCGAGAGTAGCAGGGGGCCCCGGTGAAGCTTTCTTT. Residues: CASSSRVAGGPGEAFF.